These T cell receptor beta chains were read from a single sample in a study of blood T cell repertoires in COVID-19. Sequencing was performed with immunoSEQ multiplex PCR; in TCRdb, only in-frame clones are kept and a portion is missing. The sample yields over 150,000 clones, about 83% seen once. The sample taken for sequencing was peripheral blood. The receptors derive from a woman aged 65 to 85 with COVID-19, enrolled during active disease. CDR3s include the opening cysteine and the closing phenylalanine or tryptophan. The order of the fields is CDR3 length, clone size, V gene, CDR3 protein. Clone size is given for some rows only: seen once, a few or many times, or a class if the clone is expanded.

CDR3 length: 15
clone size: -
V gene: TRBV5-1
CDR3 protein: CASSLRTGNTGELFF

CDR3 length: 14
clone size: -
V gene: TRBV6-6
CDR3 protein: CASSYSDRGDTQYF

CDR3 length: 13
clone size: -
V gene: TRBV3-1/TRBV3-2
CDR3 protein: CASSRDYYNEQFF

CDR3 length: 15
clone size: -
V gene: TRBV5-5
CDR3 protein: CASSLAGQGLNEQFF

CDR3 length: 13
clone size: -
V gene: TRBV28
CDR3 protein: CASNTWRVVEAFF

CDR3 length: 13
clone size: -
V gene: TRBV12-3/TRBV12-4
CDR3 protein: CASSFQGAQPQHF

CDR3 length: 14
clone size: -
V gene: TRBV28
CDR3 protein: CASRVDSINQPQHF

CDR3 length: 17
clone size: -
V gene: TRBV5-8
CDR3 protein: CASSWGEGRSGGETQYF

CDR3 length: 15
clone size: -
V gene: TRBV3-1/TRBV3-2
CDR3 protein: CASSQGVAFGETQYF

CDR3 length: 14
clone size: -
V gene: TRBV7-2
CDR3 protein: CASSTRTGDYGYTF

CDR3 length: 16
clone size: -
V gene: TRBV30
CDR3 protein: CAWSPHFRTSGNTIYF

CDR3 length: 16
clone size: -
V gene: TRBV7-9
CDR3 protein: CASSFGSGGGSNEQFF

CDR3 length: 14
clone size: -
V gene: TRBV9
CDR3 protein: CASSKSPSGEKLFF

CDR3 length: 15
clone size: once
V gene: TRBV7-8
CDR3 protein: CASSLRGYSGNIQYF

CDR3 length: 16
clone size: -
V gene: TRBV30
CDR3 protein: CAWSLGAVAPQETQYF

CDR3 length: 14
clone size: -
V gene: TRBV5-1
CDR3 protein: CASSPDTTSYEQYF

CDR3 length: 12
clone size: -
V gene: TRBV3-1/TRBV3-2
CDR3 protein: CASSPLQETQYF

CDR3 length: 15
clone size: -
V gene: TRBV19
CDR3 protein: CASRTGESYNSPLHF

CDR3 length: 13
clone size: -
V gene: TRBV7-2
CDR3 protein: CASSFRGYEKLFF

CDR3 length: 16
clone size: -
V gene: TRBV4-3
CDR3 protein: CASSQEGTSGNNEQFF

CDR3 length: 17
clone size: -
V gene: TRBV5-1
CDR3 protein: CASSSVRGNTNTGELFF

CDR3 length: 11
clone size: few
V gene: TRBV30
CDR3 protein: CAWGITGHAFF

CDR3 length: 14
clone size: -
V gene: TRBV6-5
CDR3 protein: CASSYEAAWAEAFF

CDR3 length: 13
clone size: -
V gene: TRBV9
CDR3 protein: CASSPWGAETQYF

CDR3 length: 14
clone size: -
V gene: TRBV18
CDR3 protein: CASSPDRVNTEAFF

CDR3 length: 14
clone size: -
V gene: TRBV21-1
CDR3 protein: CASRKDSRYWGYTF

CDR3 length: 14
clone size: -
V gene: TRBV7-9
CDR3 protein: CASSIDSYTGELFF

CDR3 length: 15
clone size: -
V gene: TRBV6-8
CDR3 protein: CASVPKPGLAGEQYF

CDR3 length: 17
clone size: -
V gene: TRBV7-9
CDR3 protein: CASSLARGGRGNTEAFF

CDR3 length: 12
clone size: -
V gene: TRBV7-2
CDR3 protein: CASSLVEGEAFF

CDR3 length: 12
clone size: -
V gene: TRBV6-5
CDR3 protein: CASSLTGYGYTF

CDR3 length: 15
clone size: -
V gene: TRBV19
CDR3 protein: CASSMASGTSYGYTF

CDR3 length: 14
clone size: -
V gene: TRBV11-1
CDR3 protein: CASSLGQGLAGYTF

CDR3 length: 16
clone size: -
V gene: TRBV28
CDR3 protein: CASRWDRGYPLYGYTF

CDR3 length: 15
clone size: once
V gene: TRBV9
CDR3 protein: CASSVGAGVGYEQYF

CDR3 length: 16
clone size: once
V gene: TRBV5-1
CDR3 protein: CASSTVTGLAYNEQFF